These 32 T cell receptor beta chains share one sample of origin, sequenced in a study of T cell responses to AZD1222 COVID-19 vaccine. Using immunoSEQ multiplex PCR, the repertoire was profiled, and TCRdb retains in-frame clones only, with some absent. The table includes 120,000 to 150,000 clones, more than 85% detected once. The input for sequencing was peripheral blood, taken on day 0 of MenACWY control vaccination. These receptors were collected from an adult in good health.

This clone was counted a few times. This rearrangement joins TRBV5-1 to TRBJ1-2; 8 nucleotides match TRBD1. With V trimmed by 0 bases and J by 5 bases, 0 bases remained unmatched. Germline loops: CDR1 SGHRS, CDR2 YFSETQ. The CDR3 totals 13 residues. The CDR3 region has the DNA TGCGCCAGCAGCTTGGGGACAGGGTATGGCTACACCTTC. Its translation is CASSLGTGYGYTF.

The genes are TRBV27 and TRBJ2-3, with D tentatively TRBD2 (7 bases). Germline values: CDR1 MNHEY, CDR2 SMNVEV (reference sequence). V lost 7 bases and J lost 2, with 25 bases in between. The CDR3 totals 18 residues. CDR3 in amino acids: CASTPGGGASGYTDTQYF. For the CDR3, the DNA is TGTGCCAGCACCCCAGGAGGGGGGGCTAGCGGATACACAGATACGCAGTATTTT.

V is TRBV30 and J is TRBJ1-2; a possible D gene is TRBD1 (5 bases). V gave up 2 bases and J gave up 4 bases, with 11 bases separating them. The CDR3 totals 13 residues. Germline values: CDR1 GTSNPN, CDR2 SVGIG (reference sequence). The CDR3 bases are TGTGCCTGGAGTCAAGAGGGGAGCTATGGCTACACCTTC. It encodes CAWSQEGSYGYTF.

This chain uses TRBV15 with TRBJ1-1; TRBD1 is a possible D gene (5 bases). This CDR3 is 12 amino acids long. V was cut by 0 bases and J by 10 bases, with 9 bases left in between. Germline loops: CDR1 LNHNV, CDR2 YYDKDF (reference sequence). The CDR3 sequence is CATSRDGGAAFF. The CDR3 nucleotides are TGTGCCACCAGCAGAGACGGGGGAGCAGCTTTCTTT.

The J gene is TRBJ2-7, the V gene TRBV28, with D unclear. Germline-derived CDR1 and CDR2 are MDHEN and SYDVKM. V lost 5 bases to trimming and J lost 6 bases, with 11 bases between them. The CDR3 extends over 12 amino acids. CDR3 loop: CASSQPSFEQYF. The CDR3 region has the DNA TGTGCCAGCAGTCAACCCTCGTTCGAGCAGTACTTC.

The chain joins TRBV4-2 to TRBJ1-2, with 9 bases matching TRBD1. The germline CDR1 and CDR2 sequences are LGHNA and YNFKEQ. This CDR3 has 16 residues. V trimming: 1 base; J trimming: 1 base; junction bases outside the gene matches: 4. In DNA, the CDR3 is TGTGCCAGCAGCCAAGTGGGACAGGGCGTTAACTATGGCTACACCTTC. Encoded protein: CASSQVGQGVNYGYTF.

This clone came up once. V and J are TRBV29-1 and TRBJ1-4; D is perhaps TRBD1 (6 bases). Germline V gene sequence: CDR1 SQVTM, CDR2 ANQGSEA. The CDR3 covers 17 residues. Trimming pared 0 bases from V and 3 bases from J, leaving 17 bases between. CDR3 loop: CSVEERTAKNSNEKLFF. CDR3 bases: TGCAGCGTTGAAGAGAGGACAGCCAAAAACTCTAATGAAAAACTGTTTTTT.

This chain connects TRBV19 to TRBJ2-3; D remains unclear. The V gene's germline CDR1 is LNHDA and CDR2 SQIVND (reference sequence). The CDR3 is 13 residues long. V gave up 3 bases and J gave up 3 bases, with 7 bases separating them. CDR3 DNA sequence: TGTGCCAGTAGTATCCGCGAGACAGATACGCAGTATTTT. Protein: CASSIRETDTQYF.

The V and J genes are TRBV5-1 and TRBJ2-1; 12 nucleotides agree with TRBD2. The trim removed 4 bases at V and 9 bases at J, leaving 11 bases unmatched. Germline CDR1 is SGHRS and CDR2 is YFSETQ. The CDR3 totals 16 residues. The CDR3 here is CASSPRLAGERAEQFF. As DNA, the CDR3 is TGCGCCAGCAGCCCGCGACTAGCGGGGGAACGAGCTGAGCAGTTCTTC.

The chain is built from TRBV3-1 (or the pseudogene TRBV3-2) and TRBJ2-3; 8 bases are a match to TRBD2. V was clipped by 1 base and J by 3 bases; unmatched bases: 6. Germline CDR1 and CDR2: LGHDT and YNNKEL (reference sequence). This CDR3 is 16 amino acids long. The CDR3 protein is CASSQGTSSSTDTQYF. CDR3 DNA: TGTGCCAGCAGCCAAGGGACTAGCTCCTCGACAGATACGCAGTATTTT.

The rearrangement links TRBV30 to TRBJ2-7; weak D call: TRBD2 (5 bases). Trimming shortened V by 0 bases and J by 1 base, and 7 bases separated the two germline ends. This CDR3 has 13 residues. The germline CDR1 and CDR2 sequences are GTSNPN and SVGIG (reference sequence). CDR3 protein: CAWSVLVSYEQYF. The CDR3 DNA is TGTGCCTGGAGTGTACTAGTGTCCTACGAGCAGTACTTC. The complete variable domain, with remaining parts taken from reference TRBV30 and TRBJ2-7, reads SQTIHQWPATLVQPVGSPLSLECTVEGTSNPNLYWYRQAAGRGLQLLFYSVGIGQISSEVPQNLSASRPQDRQFILSSKKLLLSDSGFYLCAWSVLVSYEQYFGPGTRLTVT.

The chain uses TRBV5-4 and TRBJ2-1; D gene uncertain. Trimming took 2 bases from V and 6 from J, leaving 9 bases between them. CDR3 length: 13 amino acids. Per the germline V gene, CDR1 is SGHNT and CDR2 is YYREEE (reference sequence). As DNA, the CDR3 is TGTGCCAGCAGCTTCATCCTAGGCAATGAGCAGTTCTTC. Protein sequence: CASSFILGNEQFF.

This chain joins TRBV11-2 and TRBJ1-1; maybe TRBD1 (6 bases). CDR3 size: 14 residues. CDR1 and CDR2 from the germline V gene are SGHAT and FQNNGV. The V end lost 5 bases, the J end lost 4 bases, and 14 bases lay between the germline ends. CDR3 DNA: TGTGCCAGCAGCCCACAGGGAGGGGGCACTGAAGCTTTCTTT. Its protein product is CASSPQGGGTEAFF.

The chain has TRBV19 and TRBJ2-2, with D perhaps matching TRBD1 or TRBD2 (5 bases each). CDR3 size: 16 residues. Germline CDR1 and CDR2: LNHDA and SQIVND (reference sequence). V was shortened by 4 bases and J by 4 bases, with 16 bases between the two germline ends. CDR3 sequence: CASSTEPGPRTGELFF. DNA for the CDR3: TGTGCCAGTAGTACAGAACCGGGACCACGCACCGGGGAGCTGTTTTTT.

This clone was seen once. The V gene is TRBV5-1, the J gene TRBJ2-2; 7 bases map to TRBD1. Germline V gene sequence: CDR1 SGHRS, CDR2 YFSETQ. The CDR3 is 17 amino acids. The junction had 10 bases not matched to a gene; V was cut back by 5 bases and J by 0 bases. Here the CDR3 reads CASSLWDSTANTGELFF. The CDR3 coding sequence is TGCGCCAGCAGTCTTTGGGACAGCACTGCGAACACCGGGGAGCTGTTTTTT.

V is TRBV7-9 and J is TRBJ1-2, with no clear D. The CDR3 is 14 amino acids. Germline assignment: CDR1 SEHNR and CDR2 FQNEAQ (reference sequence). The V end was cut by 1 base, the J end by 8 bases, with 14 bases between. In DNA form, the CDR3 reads TGTGCCAGCAGCTTAGGGGAGAACCTAGGCGGCTACACCTTC. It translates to CASSLGENLGGYTF.

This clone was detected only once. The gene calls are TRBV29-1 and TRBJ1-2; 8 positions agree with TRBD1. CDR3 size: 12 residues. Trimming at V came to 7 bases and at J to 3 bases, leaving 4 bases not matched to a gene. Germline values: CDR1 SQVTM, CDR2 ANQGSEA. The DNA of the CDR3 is TGCAGCGCTAACAGGGGGGACTATGGCTACACCTTC. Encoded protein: CSANRGDYGYTF.

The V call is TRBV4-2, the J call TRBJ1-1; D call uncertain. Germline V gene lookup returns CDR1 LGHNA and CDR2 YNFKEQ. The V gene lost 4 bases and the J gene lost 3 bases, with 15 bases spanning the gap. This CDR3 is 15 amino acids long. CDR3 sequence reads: CASSRLSTEDTEAFF. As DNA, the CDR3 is TGTGCCAGCAGCCGCCTTTCAACGGAAGACACTGAAGCTTTCTTT.

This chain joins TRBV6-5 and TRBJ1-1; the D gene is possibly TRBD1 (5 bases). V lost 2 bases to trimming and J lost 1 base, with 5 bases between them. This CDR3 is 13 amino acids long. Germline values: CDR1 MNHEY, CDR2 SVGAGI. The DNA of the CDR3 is TGTGCCAGCAGTTACGACAGGAACACTGAAGCTTTCTTT. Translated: CASSYDRNTEAFF.

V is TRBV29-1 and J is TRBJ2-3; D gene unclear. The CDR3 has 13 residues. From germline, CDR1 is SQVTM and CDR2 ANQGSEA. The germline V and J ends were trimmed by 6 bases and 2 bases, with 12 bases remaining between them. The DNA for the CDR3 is TGCAGCGTCGGATTCGGCCCCACAGATACGCAGTATTTT. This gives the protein CSVGFGPTDTQYF.

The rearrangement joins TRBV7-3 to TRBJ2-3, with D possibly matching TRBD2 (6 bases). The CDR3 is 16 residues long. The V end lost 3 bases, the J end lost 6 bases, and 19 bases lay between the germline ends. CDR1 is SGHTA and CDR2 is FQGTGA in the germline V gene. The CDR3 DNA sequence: TGTGCCAGCAGCTTTACATTCACGGGAGCGGCGGATACGCAGTATTTT. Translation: CASSFTFTGAADTQYF.

For the CDR3, the DNA is TGCGCCAGCAGCCCGGACTCATTGTCCTACGAGCAGTACTTC. It codes for CASSPDSLSYEQYF. The chain carries TRBV5-1 and TRBJ2-7; D might be TRBD2 (5 bases). CDR1 and CDR2 from the germline V gene are SGHRS and YFSETQ. The CDR3 is 14 amino acids. V gave up 4 bases and J gave up 1 base, with 12 bases separating them.

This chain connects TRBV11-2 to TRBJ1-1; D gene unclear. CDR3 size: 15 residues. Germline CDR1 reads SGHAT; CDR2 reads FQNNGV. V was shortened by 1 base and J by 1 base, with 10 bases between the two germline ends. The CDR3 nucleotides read TGTGCCAGCAGCTTAGCTTCACAGTGGAACACTGAAGCTTTCTTT. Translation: CASSLASQWNTEAFF. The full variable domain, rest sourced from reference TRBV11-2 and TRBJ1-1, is EAGVAQSPRYKIIEKRQSVAFWCNPISGHATLYWYQQILGQGPKLLIQFQNNGVVDDSQLPKDRFSAERLKGVDSTLKIQPAKLEDSAVYLCASSLASQWNTEAFFGQGTRLTVV.

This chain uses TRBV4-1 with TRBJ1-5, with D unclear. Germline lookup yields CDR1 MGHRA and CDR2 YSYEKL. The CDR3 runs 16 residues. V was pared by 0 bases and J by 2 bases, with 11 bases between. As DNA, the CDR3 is TGCGCCAGCAGCCAAGATGGGCGGAGGGGCAATCAGCCCCAGCATTTT. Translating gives CASSQDGRRGNQPQHF.

CDR3 nucleotides: TGTGCCAGCAGCTTGGCTCAAGGGCTTCGCGGGGAGCTGTTTTTT. Its protein is CASSLAQGLRGELFF. This sequence joins TRBV5-8 and TRBJ2-2; D gene uncertain. V lost 0 bases to trimming and J lost 7 bases, with 13 bases between them. This CDR3 is built from 15 residues. CDR1 and CDR2 from the germline V gene are SGHTS and YDEGEE.

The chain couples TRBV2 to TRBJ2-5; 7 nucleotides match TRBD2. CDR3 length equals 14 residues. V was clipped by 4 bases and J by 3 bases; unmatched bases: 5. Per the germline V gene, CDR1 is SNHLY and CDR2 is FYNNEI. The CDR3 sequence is CASSGGRWEETQYF. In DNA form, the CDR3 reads TGTGCCAGCAGTGGCGGGAGATGGGAAGAGACCCAGTACTTC.

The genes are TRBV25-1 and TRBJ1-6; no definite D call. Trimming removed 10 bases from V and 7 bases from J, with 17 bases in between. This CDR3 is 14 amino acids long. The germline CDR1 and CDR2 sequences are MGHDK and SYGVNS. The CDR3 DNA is TGTGCCACCATTGGGAACACAAGGAATTCACCCCTCCACTTT. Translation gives CATIGNTRNSPLHF.

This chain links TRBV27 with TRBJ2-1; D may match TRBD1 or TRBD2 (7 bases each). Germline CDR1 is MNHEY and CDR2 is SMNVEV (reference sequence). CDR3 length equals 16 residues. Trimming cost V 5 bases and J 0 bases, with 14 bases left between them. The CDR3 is CASSPPGGGSYNEQFF. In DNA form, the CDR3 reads TGTGCCAGCAGTCCCCCAGGGGGGGGCTCCTACAATGAGCAGTTCTTC.

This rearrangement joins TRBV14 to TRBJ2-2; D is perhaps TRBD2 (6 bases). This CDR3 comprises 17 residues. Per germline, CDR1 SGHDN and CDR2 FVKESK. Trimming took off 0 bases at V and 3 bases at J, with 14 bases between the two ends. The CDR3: CASSQEMGGDYTGELFF. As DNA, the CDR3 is TGTGCCAGCAGCCAAGAGATGGGGGGAGATTACACCGGGGAGCTGTTTTTT.

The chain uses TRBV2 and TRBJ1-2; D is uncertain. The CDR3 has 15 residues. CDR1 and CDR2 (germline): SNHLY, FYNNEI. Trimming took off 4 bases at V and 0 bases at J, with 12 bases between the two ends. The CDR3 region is CASSVSRATNYGYTF. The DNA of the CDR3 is TGTGCCAGCAGTGTTTCGAGGGCTACTAACTATGGCTACACCTTC.

This chain's CDR3 is CASSPRPRQGSDTQYF. In DNA form, the CDR3 reads TGTGCCAGCTCACCACGGCCGAGACAGGGTTCAGATACGCAGTATTTT. The rearrangement uses TRBV18 and TRBJ2-3; 7 positions agree with TRBD1. The length of the CDR3 is 16 residues. V shed 1 base and J 4 bases; nucleotides not matched to a gene: 8. Germline V gives CDR1 KGHSH, CDR2 LQKENI.

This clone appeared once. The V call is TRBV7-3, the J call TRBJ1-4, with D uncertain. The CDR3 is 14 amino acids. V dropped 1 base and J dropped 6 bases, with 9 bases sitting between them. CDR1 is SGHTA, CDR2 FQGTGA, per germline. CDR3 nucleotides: TGTGCCAGCAGCTTAAACGGAGGAGATGAAAAACTGTTTTTT. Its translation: CASSLNGGDEKLFF.